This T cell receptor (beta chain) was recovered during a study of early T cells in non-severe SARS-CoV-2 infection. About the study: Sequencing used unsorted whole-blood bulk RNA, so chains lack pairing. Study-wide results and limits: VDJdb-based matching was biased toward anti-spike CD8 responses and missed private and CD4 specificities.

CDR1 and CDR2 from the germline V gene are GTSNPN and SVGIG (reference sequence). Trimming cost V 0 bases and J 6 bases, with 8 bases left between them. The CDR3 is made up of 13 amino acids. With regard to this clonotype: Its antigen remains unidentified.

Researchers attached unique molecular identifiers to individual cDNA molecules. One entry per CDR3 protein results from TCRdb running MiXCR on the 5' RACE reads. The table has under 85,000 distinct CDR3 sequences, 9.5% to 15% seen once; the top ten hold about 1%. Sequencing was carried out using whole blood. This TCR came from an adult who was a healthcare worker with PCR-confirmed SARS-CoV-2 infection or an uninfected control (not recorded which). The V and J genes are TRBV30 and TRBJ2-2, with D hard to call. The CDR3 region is CAWSVLRAGELFF. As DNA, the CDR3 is TGTGCCTGGAGTGTGTTACGGGCCGGGGAGCTGTTTTTT.